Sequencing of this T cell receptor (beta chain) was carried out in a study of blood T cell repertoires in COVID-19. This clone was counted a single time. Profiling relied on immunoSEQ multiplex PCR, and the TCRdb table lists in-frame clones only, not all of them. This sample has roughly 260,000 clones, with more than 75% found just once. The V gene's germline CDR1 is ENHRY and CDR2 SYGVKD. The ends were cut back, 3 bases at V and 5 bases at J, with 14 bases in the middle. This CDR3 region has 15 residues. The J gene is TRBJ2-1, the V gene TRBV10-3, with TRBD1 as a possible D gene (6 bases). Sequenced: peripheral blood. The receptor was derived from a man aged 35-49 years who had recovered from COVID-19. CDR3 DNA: TGTGCCATCAGTGATCTGATGAGGGGGAACAATGAGCAGTTCTTC. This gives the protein CAISDLMRGNNEQFF.